Here is one TCR beta chain with its context. Time point in this sample: newly diagnosed GD, antithyroid drugs for less than 3 months. Generation of the TCR library employed RNA extracted from PBMCs. The collection involved drawing 8 to 9 milliliters of peripheral blood into EDTA tubes. Researchers made TCR beta libraries by using iRepertoire HTBI primers and running Arm-PCR on CDR3 regions. TCRdb reprocessed the multiplex PCR reads with MiXCR, giving one entry per CDR3 protein. The table shows about 540,000 distinct CDR3 sequences, with around an eighth occurring only once. The sample is drawn from a study of regulatory T cells in long-lasting Graves disease. Across the whole study: Graves' patients with a new diagnosis had received antithyroid drugs under 3 months.

V was pared by 8 bases and J by 3 bases, with 14 bases between. Looked up from germline, CDR1 is SNHLY and CDR2 is FYNNEI. The CDR3 loop spans 13 amino acids. These data were also reused for a study on T cells in Graves' hyperthyroidism and ophthalmopathy.

The J gene is TRBJ2-7, the V gene TRBV2; D assignment may be TRBD1 or TRBD2 (5 bases each). The sequence derives from a man aged 25-45 years with Graves disease. The source was peripheral blood mononuclear cells (PBMCs), collected at new diagnosis, from a patient treated with antithyroid drugs. The CDR3 is CASFEGTDYEQYF. Here the CDR3 DNA reads TGTGCCAGCTTTGAGGGGACCGACTACGAGCAGTACTTC.